This T cell receptor beta chain was sequenced in a study of blood T cell repertoires in COVID-19. Study information: Acute and convalescent COVID-19 samples came from the United States, Italy and Spain. T cells, B-cell-depleted T cells, or PBMCs provided the cDNA or gDNA that served as material.

Seattle enrolled patients during active infection and tracked them longitudinally. Source study methods: Reference gene primer amplification yielded estimated nucleated cell counts. Profiling relied on immunoSEQ multiplex PCR, and the TCRdb table lists in-frame clones only, not all of them. That table gives V, J and clone size, and the DNA gave D and trimming. The data contain around 370,000 clones, over 80% of them singletons. Germline assignment: CDR1 MNHEY and CDR2 SMNVEV (reference sequence). The CDR3 covers 13 residues. J gave up 3 bases and V 5 bases, and 3 bases lay outside the gene matches. This sequence originates from a woman aged 45-59 years with COVID-19, enrolled during active disease. This sequence joins TRBV27 and TRBJ2-5; TRBD1 matches 7 bases. The source material was peripheral blood. The CDR3 coding sequence is TGTGCCAGCAGTCGACAGGGCGAAGAGACCCAGTACTTC. Translation gives CASSRQGEETQYF.